One and the same sample provided the 28 T cell receptor beta chains below, sequenced in a study of glioma-infiltrating T cells after dendritic cell vaccination. Profiled with immunoSEQ multiplex PCR; TCRdb holds only in-frame clones, not every one. Of about 49,000 clones in the sample, about 85% were seen once. The source was blood, collected before dendritic cell vaccination. Source of these receptors: a human donor with glioblastoma.

The chain employs TRBV4-3 and TRBJ2-2; TRBD2 matches 13 bases. The V segment lost 4 bases and the J segment 0 bases; nucleotides outside the gene matches: 8. CDR3 size: 19 residues. Germline loops: CDR1 LGHNA, CDR2 YSLEER. The CDR3 DNA reads TGCGCCAGCAGCCTCCGACTAGCGGGGGGCCTACCGAACACCGGGGAGCTGTTTTTT. Protein: CASSLRLAGGLPNTGELFF.

A remark on this clone: Other DNA sequences within the sample encode an identical CDR3. The rearrangement uses TRBV20-1 and TRBJ2-1, with a tentative D call TRBD2 (6 bases). Germline V gene data show CDR1 as DFQATT and CDR2 as SNEGSKA (reference sequence). V lost 6 bases, J lost 9 bases, and 9 bases lay in between. The CDR3 contains 10 residues. CDR3 sequence: CSARGGEQFF. CDR3 in DNA: TGCAGTGCAAGGGGAGGTGAGCAGTTCTTC.

This clone was picked up one time. The chain employs TRBV5-6 and TRBJ2-3; 7 bases map to TRBD2. Per the germline V gene, CDR1 is SGHDT and CDR2 is YYEEEE. Trimming cost V 4 bases and J 1 base; bases outside gene matches: 3. This CDR3 has 14 amino acids. As DNA, the CDR3 is TGTGCCAGCAGCGATAGCGGGCGCACAGATACGCAGTATTTT. Its translation: CASSDSGRTDTQYF.

The chain carries TRBV6-1 and TRBJ1-2; D is possibly TRBD1 (5 bases). V was trimmed by 0 bases and J by 6 bases, leaving 5 bases between them. This CDR3 comprises 12 residues. In germline, CDR1 is MNHNS, CDR2 SASEGT. CDR3 DNA sequence: TGTGCCAGCAGTGAAGCAGGGGATGGCTACACCTTC. Its protein is CASSEAGDGYTF.

The V gene is TRBV18, the J gene TRBJ1-4; maybe TRBD1 (6 bases). Germline V CDR1 and CDR2: KGHSH, LQKENI. The length of the CDR3 is 16 residues. Deletions cut 6 bases from V and 0 bases from J, with 14 bases between. The CDR3 protein is CASSQVTGSTNEKLFF. The CDR3 nucleotides read TGTGCCAGCTCCCAAGTCACAGGGTCAACTAATGAAAAACTGTTTTTT.

The chain couples TRBV19 to TRBJ1-5; unclear D gene. Trimming shortened V by 2 bases and J by 5 bases, and 4 bases separated the two germline ends. CDR1 and CDR2 (germline): LNHDA, SQIVND (reference sequence). This CDR3 has 12 amino acids. Here the CDR3 reads CASSILDQPQHF. The CDR3 coding sequence is TGTGCCAGTAGTATACTCGATCAGCCCCAGCATTTT.

The chain recombines TRBV6-5 with TRBJ1-1; D is ambiguous. The germline V gene encodes CDR1 MNHEY and CDR2 SVGAGI. The length of the CDR3 is 13 residues. With 5 bases removed from V and 5 bases from J, the gap between germline ends came to 12 bases. The CDR3, as DNA: TGTGCCAGCAGTCAGGAACGGGGTACTGAAGCTTTCTTT. Translation gives CASSQERGTEAFF.

V usage is TRBV7-9 and J usage is TRBJ1-2; D unresolved. CDR3 size: 12 residues. Trimming shortened V by 5 bases and J by 8 bases, and 12 bases separated the two germline ends. Germline V gives CDR1 SEHNR, CDR2 FQNEAQ (reference sequence). The CDR3 loop reads CASSADINGYTF. The CDR3 coding sequence is TGTGCCAGCAGCGCAGACATTAACGGCTACACCTTC.

Concerning this clone: Relative to the germline gene, one junction end is altered; a read error may explain this. Other DNA sequences from this sample encode an identical CDR3 as well. The chain combines TRBV30 with TRBJ1-6; D is undetermined. The CDR3 covers 16 residues. Germline V gives CDR1 GTSNPN, CDR2 SVGIG (reference sequence). DNA for the CDR3: TGTGCCTGGAGTTCGCACGGGATAGAAAATAATTCCCCCCTCCACTTT. It codes for CAWSSHGIENNSPLHF.

This clone was counted between two and nine times. The gene calls are TRBV2 and TRBJ2-7; no clear D gene. V was pared by 5 bases and J by 0 bases, with 8 bases between. The CDR3 sequence is 13 residues long. Germline V CDR1 and CDR2: SNHLY, FYNNEI. In DNA, the CDR3 is TGTGCCAGCAGTTTGCGGAGCTCCTACGAGCAGTACTTC. It specifies CASSLRSSYEQYF.

The genes are TRBV7-3 and TRBJ2-1, with 8 bases matching TRBD2. This CDR3 comprises 17 residues. J gave up 4 bases and V 0 bases, and 8 bases lay outside the gene matches. Germline V gene data show CDR1 as SGHTA and CDR2 as FQGTGA. The CDR3 sequence: CASSLTRPGGGYNEQFF. In DNA, the CDR3 is TGTGCCAGCAGCTTAACGAGGCCGGGAGGGGGGTACAATGAGCAGTTCTTC.

This chain uses TRBV30 with TRBJ1-5; 7 bases are shared with TRBD1. Germline V lookup: CDR1 GTSNPN, CDR2 SVGIG (reference sequence). This CDR3 is 12 amino acids long. V lost 5 bases and J lost 6; bases outside the gene matches: 4. Here the CDR3 DNA reads TGTGCCTGGGGGCCAGGGGGTCAGCCCCAGCATTTT. Its translation is CAWGPGGQPQHF. Combining the CDR3 with reference TRBV30 and TRBJ1-5 gives the whole variable domain SQTIHQWPATLVQPVGSPLSLECTVEGTSNPNLYWYRQAAGRGLQLLFYSVGIGQISSEVPQNLSASRPQDRQFILSSKKLLLSDSGFYLCAWGPGGQPQHFGDGTRLSIL.

The chain combines TRBV7-2 with TRBJ2-2; 8 positions match TRBD1. The V and J ends lost 2 bases and 1 base, in that order; junction bases with no gene match: 3. Germline V gene data show CDR1 as SGHTA and CDR2 as FQGNSA. The CDR3 runs to 16 residues. In DNA, the CDR3 is TGTGCCAGCAGCTTAAACGGACAGGGGAACACCGGGGAGCTGTTTTTT. The encoded protein is CASSLNGQGNTGELFF.

The J gene is TRBJ1-5, the V gene TRBV7-8; no clear D gene. Germline V gene sequence: CDR1 SGHVS, CDR2 FQNEAQ. Trimming cost V 1 base and J 3 bases, with 10 bases left between them. The CDR3 totals 15 residues. CDR3 nucleotide sequence: TGTGCCAGCAGCTTAGGCAGGCCACTCAATCAGCCCCAGCATTTT. Translation: CASSLGRPLNQPQHF.

The chain combines TRBV4-3 with TRBJ2-3, with 9 bases identical to TRBD2. CDR1 is LGHNA, CDR2 YSLEER, per germline. The CDR3 is made up of 18 amino acids. Losses at the gene ends were 0 bases for V and 2 bases for J; bases not matched to a gene: 9. The DNA for the CDR3 is TGCGCCAGCAGCCAAGATTGGGGTGCGGGGGGGGCCACAGATACGCAGTATTTT. Its protein is CASSQDWGAGGATDTQYF.

This chain connects TRBV11-2 to TRBJ2-1; 13 bases are a match to TRBD2. The junction had 5 bases not matched to a gene; V was cut back by 4 bases and J by 8 bases. This CDR3 spans 15 amino acids. In germline, CDR1 is SGHAT, CDR2 FQNNGV. For the CDR3, the DNA is TGTGCCAGCAGCTCCAGGACTAGCGGGAGTCATGAGCAGTTCTTC. It encodes CASSSRTSGSHEQFF.

The chain employs TRBV7-6 and TRBJ2-2; 11 bases match TRBD2. Germline loops: CDR1 SGHVS, CDR2 FNYEAQ. CDR3 length equals 14 residues. V lost 10 bases and J lost 4; bases outside the gene matches: 5. In nucleotides, the CDR3 is TGTGCCACTTCAGGACTAGCGGGCACCGGGGAGCTGTTTTTT. This gives the protein CATSGLAGTGELFF.

The V call is TRBV12-5, the J call TRBJ1-1, with TRBD1 as a possible D gene (5 bases). The germline V and J ends were trimmed by 6 bases and 4 bases, with 15 bases remaining between them. Germline values: CDR1 LGHNT, CDR2 FRNRAP. This CDR3 comprises 14 residues. The CDR3 spells CASGRGGWSTEAFF. The DNA for the CDR3 is TGTGCTAGTGGCCGTGGGGGGTGGAGCACTGAAGCTTTCTTT.

The sample holds one count of this clone. The chain combines TRBV2 with TRBJ2-7; D not resolved. Germline V lookup: CDR1 SNHLY, CDR2 FYNNEI. The CDR3 length is 14 residues. Trimming cost V 4 bases and J 2 bases, with 12 bases left between them. In DNA, the CDR3 is TGTGCCAGCAGTGGAACACCTCAAGCCTACGAGCAGTACTTC. Translated: CASSGTPQAYEQYF.

The chain couples TRBV6-6 to TRBJ1-1; no firm D call. Germline CDR1 reads MNHNY; CDR2 reads SVGAGI (reference sequence). V gave up 2 bases and J gave up 8 bases, with 9 bases separating them. The CDR3 is 12 amino acids. The CDR3 loop reads CASSYREPEAFF. As DNA, the CDR3 is TGTGCCAGCAGTTACCGGGAGCCCGAAGCTTTCTTT.

This chain links TRBV7-9 with TRBJ2-1; D possibly corresponds to TRBD2 (5 bases). Trimming cost V 5 bases and J 1 base, with 15 bases left between them. The CDR3 has 16 amino acids. Germline V gives CDR1 SEHNR, CDR2 FQNEAQ (reference sequence). DNA of the CDR3: TGTGCCAGCAGCCCGAAACGGCGGGTATCCTACAATGAGCAGTTCTTC. This codes for CASSPKRRVSYNEQFF. The variable domain in full, with the rest retrieved from reference TRBV7-9 and TRBJ2-1, is DTGVSQNPRHKITKRGQNVTFRCDPISEHNRLYWYRQTLGQGPEFLTYFQNEAQLEKSRLLSDRFSAERPKGSFSTLEIQRTEQGDSAMYLCASSPKRRVSYNEQFFGPGTRLTVL.

The J gene is TRBJ1-4, the V gene TRBV4-3; 7 bases line up with TRBD1. Unmatched junction bases numbered 13, after V lost 0 bases and J lost 6 bases. The germline gives CDR1 LGHNA, CDR2 YSLEER. The CDR3 is made up of 18 amino acids. CDR3 protein: CASSQDLEGAGSDEKLFF. The DNA for the CDR3 is TGCGCCAGCAGCCAAGATTTGGAGGGGGCAGGGAGTGATGAAAAACTGTTTTTT.

This clone was recorded a few times. The J gene is TRBJ2-2, the V gene TRBV7-2; 15 bases are shared with TRBD2. With 3 bases clipped from V and 6 bases from J, the junction kept 2 bases outside the gene matches. The CDR3 runs to 16 residues. From germline, CDR1 is SGHTA and CDR2 FQGNSA. CDR3 DNA: TGTGCCAGCAGCTTGGGACTAGCGGGGGGTCCCGGGGAGCTGTTTTTT. Encoded protein: CASSLGLAGGPGELFF.

V usage is TRBV28 and J usage is TRBJ1-5; D is unresolved. The CDR3 totals 15 residues. CDR1 is MDHEN, CDR2 SYDVKM, per germline. Trimming removed 6 bases from V and 0 bases from J, with 12 bases in between. In DNA, the CDR3 is TGTGCCAGCAGCCCCCTGGGGAGTAGCAATCAGCCCCAGCATTTT. Translated, it gives CASSPLGSSNQPQHF.

This chain links TRBV6-4 with TRBJ1-1; D remains unclear. The V gene's germline CDR1 is MRHNA and CDR2 SNTAGT. V gave up 7 bases and J gave up 1 base, with 13 bases separating them. The CDR3 is made up of 14 amino acids. CDR3 sequence reads: CASNPSPGNTEAFF. The DNA for the CDR3 is TGTGCCAGCAATCCCTCCCCAGGGAACACTGAAGCTTTCTTT.

V usage is TRBV6-1 and J usage is TRBJ2-5, with 7 bases aligning to TRBD2. With 0 bases clipped from V and 6 bases from J, the junction kept 10 bases outside the gene matches. The CDR3 spans 16 residues. Germline CDR1 is MNHNS and CDR2 is SASEGT. The CDR3 DNA sequence: TGTGCCAGCAGTGAAGCTTGGGGGGGGTATAGGAAGACCCAGTACTTC. It specifies CASSEAWGGYRKTQYF.

The chain joins TRBV7-3 to TRBJ2-2; D might be TRBD1 (6 bases). The germline gives CDR1 SGHTA, CDR2 FQGTGA. V gave up 5 bases and J gave up 10 bases, with 20 bases separating them. The CDR3 runs 15 residues. The DNA for the CDR3 is TGTGCCAGCAGCCCCCTTCGCACCCCAGGGGTGGAGCTGTTTTTT. This codes for CASSPLRTPGVELFF. The whole variable domain, remainder taken from reference TRBV7-3 and TRBJ2-2, is GAGVSQTPSNKVTEKGKYVELRCDPISGHTALYWYRQSLGQGPEFLIYFQGTGAADDSGLPNDRFFAVRPEGSVSTLKIQRTERGDSAVYLCASSPLRTPGVELFFGEGSRLTVL.

The chain carries TRBV6-5 and TRBJ2-7; perhaps TRBD1 as D (6 bases). This CDR3 spans 14 amino acids. In germline, CDR1 is MNHEY, CDR2 SVGAGI. V was shortened by 8 bases and J by 3 bases, with 17 bases between the two germline ends. The CDR3 DNA sequence: TGTGCCAGCCGTAGGGAACAGGGCAGCTACGAGCAGTACTTC. Amino acid sequence: CASRREQGSYEQYF.